Listed here is a single T cell receptor beta chain. Antigen specificity is unknown. These data belong to a study of CD8 T cells in ankylosing spondylitis. Findings and limits, study-wide: Disease-linked clones bore a CD8+ phenotype and were relatively rare in peripheral blood. There was a TCR beta motif, made of several highly homologous variants, that appeared characteristic of ankylosing spondylitis blood. Before this, some motif variants had been reported in reactive arthritis synovial fluid and blood. Significant enrichment of disease-linked clones was reportedly seen in matched ankylosing spondylitis synovial fluid.

Preparation of TCR beta libraries was done by quantitative 5'-RACE with molecular barcodes. TCRdb ran MiXCR on the 5' RACE reads and lists one entry per CDR3 protein. The sample has 670,000 or so distinct CDR3 sequences; 15% to 20% are singletons. Germline lookup yields CDR1 DFQATT and CDR2 SNEGSKA (reference sequence). V gave up 5 bases and J gave up 3 bases; unmatched junction bases: 5. This CDR3 contains 13 residues. The TCR comes from a male donor with ankylosing spondylitis. Sequenced sample: blood, either unsorted or a sorted T cell fraction (not recorded which). The J gene is TRBJ2-7, the V gene TRBV20-1; 9 positions match TRBD1. In DNA form, the CDR3 reads TGCAGTGCTGCGGGACAGGGTGGCTACGAGCAGTACTTC. Its translation: CSAAGQGGYEQYF.